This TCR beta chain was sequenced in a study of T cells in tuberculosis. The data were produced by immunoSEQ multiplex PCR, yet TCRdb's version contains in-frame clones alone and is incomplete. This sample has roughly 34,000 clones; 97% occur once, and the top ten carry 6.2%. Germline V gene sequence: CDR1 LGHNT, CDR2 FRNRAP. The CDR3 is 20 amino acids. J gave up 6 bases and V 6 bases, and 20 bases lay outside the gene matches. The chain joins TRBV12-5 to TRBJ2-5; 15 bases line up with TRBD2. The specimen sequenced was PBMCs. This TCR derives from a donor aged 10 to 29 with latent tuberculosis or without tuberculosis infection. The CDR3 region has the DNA TGTGCTAGTGGCCAAAAACCGGGGGGACTAGCGGGAGGAGGTCCCCAGACCCAGTACTTC. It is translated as CASGQKPGGLAGGGPQTQYF.